The rows below give T cell receptor beta chains drawn from one sample of a study of cytomegalovirus exposure and HLA in healthy donors. Clones were read by immunoSEQ multiplex PCR, and TCRdb kept only the in-frame ones, dropping some. The sample includes 150,000 to 200,000 clones, roughly 8.7% of them seen just once. Sequencing was done on a sample of PBMCs. The source of these receptors is a woman under 40 in good health and CMV-seropositive. CDR3s include the opening cysteine and the closing phenylalanine or tryptophan. A D gene is named only where the DNA matches it firmly. Clone size appears in some rows only: once, few, many, or a class for an expanded clone.

V gene: TRBV27
CDR3 length: 14
J gene: TRBJ2-7
D gene: -
clone size: -
CDR3 DNA: TGTGCCAGCAGTCTCTCCCTTGGAGCCTACGAGCAGTACTTC
CDR3 protein: CASSLSLGAYEQYF

V gene: TRBV2
CDR3 length: 12
J gene: TRBJ1-2
D gene: -
clone size: -
CDR3 DNA: TGTGCCAGCAGTGAGTGGAGGGCTGGCTACACCTTC
CDR3 protein: CASSEWRAGYTF

V gene: TRBV18
CDR3 length: 14
J gene: TRBJ2-3
D gene: -
clone size: -
CDR3 DNA: TGTGCCAGCTCACCTAGAGGATCCTCACGTCCGCAGTATTTT
CDR3 protein: CASSPRGSSRPQYF

V gene: TRBV27
CDR3 length: 15
J gene: TRBJ2-3
D gene: -
clone size: few
CDR3 DNA: TGTGCCAGCAGTTTCAGAGTCGGGTCCACAGATACGCAGTATTTT
CDR3 protein: CASSFRVGSTDTQYF

V gene: TRBV5-6
CDR3 length: 13
J gene: TRBJ2-7
D gene: TRBD1
clone size: -
CDR3 DNA: TGTGCCAGCAGCTTCGGACAGGGGTGGGTGCAGTACTTC
CDR3 protein: CASSFGQGWVQYF

V gene: TRBV6-5
CDR3 length: 15
J gene: TRBJ1-4
D gene: TRBD1
clone size: -
CDR3 DNA: TGTGCCAGCAGTCGCGACAGGGTTAGGGGTGAAAAACTGTTTTTT
CDR3 protein: CASSRDRVRGEKLFF

V gene: TRBV19
CDR3 length: 11
J gene: TRBJ1-5
D gene: -
clone size: -
CDR3 DNA: TGTGCCACCCGAAAGGGTCGAGCGGAACATTTT
CDR3 protein: CATRKGRAEHF

V gene: TRBV6-1
CDR3 length: 13
J gene: TRBJ1-2
D gene: -
clone size: -
CDR3 DNA: TGTGCCAGCAGCCAAAATACAGGGTATGGCTACACCTTC
CDR3 protein: CASSQNTGYGYTF

V gene: TRBV7-9
CDR3 length: 14
J gene: TRBJ1-4
D gene: -
clone size: -
CDR3 DNA: TGTGCCAGCAGCTTAGCGGCAGGTGGAGAAAAACTGTTTTTT
CDR3 protein: CASSLAAGGEKLFF

V gene: TRBV2
CDR3 length: 12
J gene: TRBJ2-7
D gene: -
clone size: -
CDR3 DNA: TGTGCCAGCAGTGAACTAGCCTACGAGCAGTACTTC
CDR3 protein: CASSELAYEQYF

V gene: TRBV11-2
CDR3 length: 11
J gene: TRBJ1-1
D gene: -
clone size: -
CDR3 DNA: TGTGCCAGCAGATTTGGGGGGGAAGCTTTCTTT
CDR3 protein: CASRFGGEAFF

V gene: TRBV9
CDR3 length: 19
J gene: TRBJ2-5
D gene: TRBD2
clone size: few
CDR3 DNA: TGTGCCAGCAGCGATTCAGAACCGGGACTAGCGGATAGCCAAGAGACCCAGTACTTC
CDR3 protein: CASSDSEPGLADSQETQYF

V gene: TRBV30
CDR3 length: 12
J gene: TRBJ1-2
D gene: -
clone size: few
CDR3 DNA: TGTGCCTGGATGGGAGACAACTATGGCTACACCTTC
CDR3 protein: CAWMGDNYGYTF

V gene: TRBV4-1
CDR3 length: 16
J gene: TRBJ2-1
D gene: -
clone size: few
CDR3 DNA: TGCGCCAGCAGCCGGGGGGAGGGGGGCTCCTACAATGAGCAGTTCTTC
CDR3 protein: CASSRGEGGSYNEQFF

V gene: TRBV6-5
CDR3 length: 15
J gene: TRBJ1-4
D gene: TRBD1
clone size: few
CDR3 DNA: TGTGCCAGCAGTTACTCGACAGGGGGCTCGGAAAAACTGTTTTTT
CDR3 protein: CASSYSTGGSEKLFF

V gene: TRBV18
CDR3 length: 16
J gene: TRBJ2-7
D gene: -
clone size: -
CDR3 DNA: TGTGCCAGCTCACCCCCCGGTTGGCAGGCATCGTACGAGCAGTACTTC
CDR3 protein: CASSPPGWQASYEQYF

V gene: TRBV5-1
CDR3 length: 17
J gene: TRBJ2-7
D gene: TRBD2
clone size: few
CDR3 DNA: TGCGCCAGCAGCTCACAGGTGACTAGCGGGAGTCCCTACGAGCAGTACTTC
CDR3 protein: CASSSQVTSGSPYEQYF

V gene: TRBV10-2
CDR3 length: 16
J gene: TRBJ2-3
D gene: TRBD2
clone size: few
CDR3 DNA: TGCGCCAGCAGTGCTACACTAGCGGGGATCACAGATACGCAGTATTTT
CDR3 protein: CASSATLAGITDTQYF

V gene: TRBV5-1
CDR3 length: 15
J gene: TRBJ2-7
D gene: TRBD1
clone size: few
CDR3 DNA: TGCGCCAGCAGCACCCGACAGGGGGCAACCCACGAGCAGTACTTC
CDR3 protein: CASSTRQGATHEQYF

V gene: TRBV2
CDR3 length: 12
J gene: TRBJ2-7
D gene: -
clone size: -
CDR3 DNA: TGTGCCAGCACCTCTAGTGGTTACGAGCAGTACTTC
CDR3 protein: CASTSSGYEQYF

V gene: TRBV10-3
CDR3 length: 15
J gene: TRBJ2-3
D gene: TRBD1
clone size: few
CDR3 DNA: TGTGCCATCAGTCAAGGACAGGGGGCAACAGATACGCAGTATTTT
CDR3 protein: CAISQGQGATDTQYF

V gene: TRBV29-1
CDR3 length: 13
J gene: TRBJ2-2
D gene: -
clone size: -
CDR3 DNA: TGCAGTGGAGGAGAGCCTAACACCGGGGAGCTGTTTTTT
CDR3 protein: CSGGEPNTGELFF

V gene: TRBV6-5
CDR3 length: 14
J gene: TRBJ2-7
D gene: -
clone size: -
CDR3 DNA: TGTGCCACCTACCCCGGGGACACATACTACGAGCAGTACTTC
CDR3 protein: CATYPGDTYYEQYF

V gene: TRBV18
CDR3 length: 18
J gene: TRBJ2-3
D gene: TRBD2
clone size: few
CDR3 DNA: TGTGCCAGCTCACTCTCCGGGACTAGCGGGGCTAGCACAGATACGCAGTATTTT
CDR3 protein: CASSLSGTSGASTDTQYF

V gene: TRBV6-1
CDR3 length: 13
J gene: TRBJ1-2
D gene: -
clone size: -
CDR3 DNA: TGTGCCAGCAGTGAAGGCGGATGGTATGGCTACACCTTC
CDR3 protein: CASSEGGWYGYTF

V gene: TRBV18
CDR3 length: 16
J gene: TRBJ2-5
D gene: TRBD1
clone size: few
CDR3 DNA: TGTGCCAGCTCACCACCGTGGACAGGGCGGGAAGAGACCCAGTACTTC
CDR3 protein: CASSPPWTGREETQYF

V gene: TRBV29-1
CDR3 length: 13
J gene: TRBJ1-1
D gene: -
clone size: -
CDR3 DNA: TGCAGCGTTGAAGGGACAGTCCACACTGAAGCTTTCTTT
CDR3 protein: CSVEGTVHTEAFF

V gene: TRBV27
CDR3 length: 15
J gene: TRBJ1-4
D gene: -
clone size: -
CDR3 DNA: TGTGCCAGCAGTTTATCGGGACGGGGGGATGAAAAACTGTTTTTT
CDR3 protein: CASSLSGRGDEKLFF

V gene: TRBV19
CDR3 length: 16
J gene: TRBJ1-2
D gene: -
clone size: few
CDR3 DNA: TGTGCCAGTAGTATCCGCGGGACCGCCCGGGGCTATGGCTACACCTTC
CDR3 protein: CASSIRGTARGYGYTF

V gene: TRBV7-9
CDR3 length: 15
J gene: TRBJ2-1
D gene: TRBD1
clone size: -
CDR3 DNA: TGTGCCAGCAGGTCACCGGGACAGGGAGGCAATGAGCAGTTCTTC
CDR3 protein: CASRSPGQGGNEQFF

V gene: TRBV4-1
CDR3 length: 14
J gene: TRBJ2-7
D gene: -
clone size: few
CDR3 DNA: TGCGCCAGCAGCCAAGCCAGGGCTTCCTACGAGCAGTACTTC
CDR3 protein: CASSQARASYEQYF

V gene: TRBV18
CDR3 length: 14
J gene: TRBJ2-5
D gene: -
clone size: -
CDR3 DNA: TGTGCCAGCTCACGGCGGGAAGGCGGGGAGACCCAGTACTTC
CDR3 protein: CASSRREGGETQYF

V gene: TRBV4-2
CDR3 length: 15
J gene: TRBJ2-7
D gene: TRBD1
clone size: -
CDR3 DNA: TGTGCCAGCAGCCAAGAACGGACAGGGACCTACGAGCAGTACTTC
CDR3 protein: CASSQERTGTYEQYF

V gene: TRBV4-2
CDR3 length: 16
J gene: TRBJ2-3
D gene: TRBD2
clone size: -
CDR3 DNA: TGTGCCAGCAGCCATCCTAGCGGGAGGGGCACAGATACGCAGTATTTT
CDR3 protein: CASSHPSGRGTDTQYF

V gene: TRBV2
CDR3 length: 17
J gene: TRBJ1-5
D gene: TRBD1
clone size: few
CDR3 DNA: TGTGCCAGCAGTGTAGTGACAGGGGGCTTCAGCAATCAGCCCCAGCATTTT
CDR3 protein: CASSVVTGGFSNQPQHF

V gene: TRBV6-1
CDR3 length: 15
J gene: TRBJ2-5
D gene: -
clone size: few
CDR3 DNA: TGTGCCAGCAGTGAAAAGGGGAAGAGTTTTGAGACCCAGTACTTC
CDR3 protein: CASSEKGKSFETQYF

V gene: TRBV5-6
CDR3 length: 18
J gene: TRBJ2-1
D gene: TRBD1
clone size: -
CDR3 DNA: TGTGCCAGCAGCTTTTCTCTCCCCTTGGACAGGGGGCGGGGTGAGCAGTTCTTC
CDR3 protein: CASSFSLPLDRGRGEQFF

V gene: TRBV2
CDR3 length: 16
J gene: TRBJ2-3
D gene: TRBD2
clone size: few
CDR3 DNA: TGTGCCAGCAGTGACGGGAGGGCCCTAGTGGTAGATACGCAGTATTTT
CDR3 protein: CASSDGRALVVDTQYF

V gene: TRBV15
CDR3 length: 15
J gene: TRBJ1-5
D gene: -
clone size: -
CDR3 DNA: TGTGCCACCAGCAGCAGGGCTTTGGGCAATCAGCCCCAGCATTTT
CDR3 protein: CATSSRALGNQPQHF

V gene: TRBV9
CDR3 length: 16
J gene: TRBJ2-1
D gene: -
clone size: -
CDR3 DNA: TGTGCCAGCAGCGTGACCGGGAGCTTTAAGTACAATGAGCAGTTCTTC
CDR3 protein: CASSVTGSFKYNEQFF

V gene: TRBV7-2
CDR3 length: 15
J gene: TRBJ2-2
D gene: -
clone size: -
CDR3 DNA: TGTGCCAGCAGCATAACTAGCTTAGACACCGGGGAGCTGTTTTTT
CDR3 protein: CASSITSLDTGELFF

V gene: TRBV11-3
CDR3 length: 14
J gene: TRBJ2-3
D gene: -
clone size: -
CDR3 DNA: TGTGCCAGCAGCTTAGGCGTCGGGACAGATACGCAGTATTTT
CDR3 protein: CASSLGVGTDTQYF

V gene: TRBV7-8
CDR3 length: 16
J gene: TRBJ2-7
D gene: -
clone size: -
CDR3 DNA: TGTGCCAGCAGCTTAACAGAAGGCCTTACCCACTACGAGCAGTACTTC
CDR3 protein: CASSLTEGLTHYEQYF

V gene: TRBV27
CDR3 length: 15
J gene: TRBJ2-7
D gene: -
clone size: few
CDR3 DNA: TGTGCCAGCAGTTTTAGCGCCGGGAGTCTCTACGAGCAGTACTTC
CDR3 protein: CASSFSAGSLYEQYF

V gene: TRBV2
CDR3 length: 15
J gene: TRBJ1-5
D gene: -
clone size: -
CDR3 DNA: TGTGCCAGCAGTGAGTCCAGGGTAAGCAATCAGCCCCAGCATTTT
CDR3 protein: CASSESRVSNQPQHF

V gene: TRBV5-6
CDR3 length: 14
J gene: TRBJ2-7
D gene: TRBD1
clone size: few
CDR3 DNA: TGTGCCAGCAGCCCCACAGGGGGGTATCGCGAGCAGTACTTC
CDR3 protein: CASSPTGGYREQYF

V gene: TRBV19
CDR3 length: 11
J gene: TRBJ2-7
D gene: -
clone size: -
CDR3 DNA: TGTGCCAGCGGAGTGGCCTACGAGCAGTACTTC
CDR3 protein: CASGVAYEQYF

V gene: TRBV2
CDR3 length: 14
J gene: TRBJ2-5
D gene: -
clone size: -
CDR3 DNA: TGTGCCAGCAGTGTTCTTTCTAGGCAAGAGACCCAGTACTTC
CDR3 protein: CASSVLSRQETQYF

V gene: TRBV5-1
CDR3 length: 14
J gene: TRBJ2-3
D gene: -
clone size: few
CDR3 DNA: TGCGCCAGCAGCTTCGAGCGGGGCACAGATACGCAGTATTTT
CDR3 protein: CASSFERGTDTQYF

V gene: TRBV5-1
CDR3 length: 14
J gene: TRBJ1-1
D gene: -
clone size: -
CDR3 DNA: TGCGCCAGCAGCTTGAGCAGGTCGGGGACTGAAGCTTTCTTT
CDR3 protein: CASSLSRSGTEAFF

V gene: TRBV14
CDR3 length: 16
J gene: TRBJ2-5
D gene: TRBD2
clone size: few
CDR3 DNA: TGTGCCAGCAGCCCCGAACCGTGGAGGGACTATACTACCCAGTACTTC
CDR3 protein: CASSPEPWRDYTTQYF

V gene: TRBV25-1
CDR3 length: 15
J gene: TRBJ1-1
D gene: TRBD1
clone size: -
CDR3 DNA: TGTGCCAGCAGTGCCCGACAGGGGGCAGAAACTGAAGCTTTCTTT
CDR3 protein: CASSARQGAETEAFF

V gene: TRBV30
CDR3 length: 14
J gene: TRBJ2-2
D gene: -
clone size: -
CDR3 DNA: TGTGCCTGGAGGCCCGATCTCACTAGCGGGGAGCTGTTTTTT
CDR3 protein: CAWRPDLTSGELFF

V gene: TRBV15
CDR3 length: 18
J gene: TRBJ1-5
D gene: -
clone size: few
CDR3 DNA: TGTGCCACCAGCAACCGAGCACTCGGGGGGCGTAGCAATCAGCCCCAGCATTTT
CDR3 protein: CATSNRALGGRSNQPQHF